This T cell receptor (beta chain) was sequenced during a study of regulatory T cells in long-lasting Graves disease. Study observations and caveats: Between persistent patients, 2,500 to 3,500 public clonotypes were shared, exceeding the 966 shared between new patients.

In its sample, this clonotype was seen many times. Its antigen is as yet unknown. Germline V gene sequence: CDR1 SGHRS, CDR2 YFSETQ. Trimming took off 0 bases at V and 1 base at J, with 11 bases between the two ends. This CDR3 contains 16 residues. Time point specified: newly diagnosed GD, antithyroid drugs for less than 3 months. Generation of the TCR library employed RNA extracted from PBMCs. iRepertoire HTBI primers and Arm-PCR of CDR3 regions built TCR beta libraries. TCRdb called the multiplex PCR reads again in MiXCR, with one record for every CDR3 protein. In the table there are 450,000 to 700,000 distinct CDR3 sequences, approximately 12% of which are singletons. These data also formed part of another study, on T cells in Graves' hyperthyroidism and ophthalmopathy.

The specimen comprised peripheral blood mononuclear cells (PBMCs), sampled at new diagnosis, from a patient treated with antithyroid drugs. This receptor was taken from a man younger than 45 with Graves disease. This chain uses TRBV5-1 with TRBJ2-1; maybe TRBD2 (5 bases). CDR3 loop: CASSLDAGMSYNEQFF. For the CDR3, the DNA is TGCGCCAGCAGCTTGGATGCGGGTATGTCCTACAATGAGCAGTTCTTC.